This T cell receptor beta chain was recovered during a study of T cell repertoires in cytomegalovirus infection. In regard to this clonotype: As yet, its antigen is unknown.

Germline V gene lookup returns CDR1 KGHDR and CDR2 SFDVKD. V dropped 4 bases and J dropped 1 base, with 20 bases sitting between them. This CDR3 is built from 18 residues. Each CDR3 protein gets one entry after TCRdb re-called the reads with MiXCR. Of roughly 500,000 distinct CDR3 sequences listed, 40% to 50% were seen once; the top ten hold just under 45%. The chain combines TRBV24-1 with TRBJ2-3; a weak D match, TRBD1 (6 bases). This clonotype was obtained from a human donor in good health (CMV status not recorded). Some clones in this sample may be carry-over from other donors' samples. The sample was cultured PBMCs, taken from culture after CMV antigen stimulation. The CDR3 loop is CATSDPEMRGHRTDTQYF. The CDR3 coding sequence is TGTGCCACCAGTGACCCGGAAATGAGGGGACACCGCACAGATACGCAGTATTTT.